The clone carrying this TCR beta chain was recorded at least ten times. Its antigen remains unknown. TCR beta CDR3 regions were amplified from RNA transcripts. First-round RT-PCR of the TCR CDR3 relied on the HTBI primer set. One entry per CDR3 protein, called by TCRdb with MiXCR from the multiplex PCR reads. The sample has about 570,000 distinct CDR3 sequences, around 15% seen once; the top ten hold over 11%. CDR1 and CDR2 from the germline V gene are MNHNS and SASEGT. CDR3 length: 15 amino acids. V trimming: 5 bases; J trimming: 3 bases; junction bases outside the gene matches: 6. This sample is drawn from a study of T cells in Graves' hyperthyroidism and ophthalmopathy. General observations from the study: Using 13 V-J features, a model discriminated ophthalmopathy from stable hyperthyroidism.

The gene calls are TRBV6-1 and TRBJ2-7; TRBD1 agrees at 11 bases. The sequencing sample was made of blood. The receptor was derived from a woman in her thirties or forties with Graves' hyperthyroidism. The CDR3 protein is CASSPGTGGLYEQYF. Here the CDR3 DNA reads TGTGCCAGCAGTCCAGGGACAGGGGGTCTCTACGAGCAGTACTTC.